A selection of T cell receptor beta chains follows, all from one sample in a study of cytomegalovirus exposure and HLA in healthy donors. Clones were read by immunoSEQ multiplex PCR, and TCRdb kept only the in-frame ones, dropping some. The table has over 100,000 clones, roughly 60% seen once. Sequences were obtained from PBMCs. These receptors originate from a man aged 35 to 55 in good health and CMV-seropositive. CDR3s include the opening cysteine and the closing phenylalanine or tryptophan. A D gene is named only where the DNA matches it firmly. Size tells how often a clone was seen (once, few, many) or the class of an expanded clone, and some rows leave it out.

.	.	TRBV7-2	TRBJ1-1	TGTGCCAGCAGCTTCGCCCGGGGTGAAGCTTTCTTT	CASSFARGEAFF
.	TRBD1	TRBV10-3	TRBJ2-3	TGTGCCATTTCAGGGGGCGCAGATACGCAGTATTTT	CAISGGADTQYF
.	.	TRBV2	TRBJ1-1	TGTGCCAGCAGTGTCATGAACACTGAAGCTTTCTTT	CASSVMNTEAFF
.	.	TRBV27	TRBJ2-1	TGTGCCAGCAGTTTGATAGCTTCCAATGAGCAGTTCTTC	CASSLIASNEQFF
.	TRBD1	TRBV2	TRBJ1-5	TGTGCCAGCAGTGAGGGTCAGGGGGTATGGCCCCAGCATTTT	CASSEGQGVWPQHF
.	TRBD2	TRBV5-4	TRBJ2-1	TGTGCCAGCAGCGCCGGGACTAGCGGGGGAGTAGGTGAGCAGTTCTTC	CASSAGTSGGVGEQFF
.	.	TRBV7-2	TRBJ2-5	TGTGCCAGCAGCCGTACAGTCACCCAAGAGACCCAGTACTTC	CASSRTVTQETQYF
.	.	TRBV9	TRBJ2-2	TGTGCCAGCAGCGAGCGGGCGGGGGAGCTGTTTTTT	CASSERAGELFF
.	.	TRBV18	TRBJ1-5	TGTGCCAGCTCACCTGTTTTCGTCGATCAGCCCCAGCATTTT	CASSPVFVDQPQHF
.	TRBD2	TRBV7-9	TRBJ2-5	TGTGCCAGCAGCTTAGCGCGGATAGCGGGAGTGGGAGAGACCCAGTACTTC	CASSLARIAGVGETQYF
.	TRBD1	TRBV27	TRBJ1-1	TGTGCCAGCAGACCCAGGGGACAGCCGAACACTGAAGCTTTCTTT	CASRPRGQPNTEAFF
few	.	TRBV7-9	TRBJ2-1	TGTGCCAGCAGCTTAGATACATTCTACAATGAGCAGTTCTTC	CASSLDTFYNEQFF
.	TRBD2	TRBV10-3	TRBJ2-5	TGTGCCATCAGAGGGCTAGCGGGGGGGTCGGTAGAGACCCAGTACTTC	CAIRGLAGGSVETQYF
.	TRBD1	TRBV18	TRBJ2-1	TGTGCCAGCTCACCCGGGACAGAATCTGAGCAGTTCTTC	CASSPGTESEQFF
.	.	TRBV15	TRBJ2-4	TGTGCCACCAGCAGAGTTATACCGTCGCTGCTCGGGAAAAACATTCAGTACTTC	CATSRVIPSLLGKNIQYF
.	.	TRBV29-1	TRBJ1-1	TGCAGCGTTGTAGTGATCCAGAACACTGAAGCTTTCTTT	CSVVVIQNTEAFF
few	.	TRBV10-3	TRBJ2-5	TGTGCCACCGTTGAGGTAGATCAAGAGACCCAGTACTTC	CATVEVDQETQYF
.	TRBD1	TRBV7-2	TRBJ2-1	TGTGCCAGCAGTCCGGACAGGCTGGCCAATGAGCAGTTCTTC	CASSPDRLANEQFF
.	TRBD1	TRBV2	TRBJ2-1	TGTGCCAGCAGTCAGGACAGGGTGGTGAATGAGCAGTTCTTC	CASSQDRVVNEQFF
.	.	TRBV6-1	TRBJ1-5	TGTGCCAGCCGGAGCAATCAGCCCCAGCATTTT	CASRSNQPQHF
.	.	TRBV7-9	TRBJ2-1	TGTGCCAGCAGCTCGCGCTGGCCGGGATCGAGAGATGAGCAGTTCTTC	CASSSRWPGSRDEQFF
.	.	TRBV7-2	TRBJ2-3	TGTGCCAGCAGCTTACAGGCAGGGGGGCCCCTGGGAACGCAGTATTTT	CASSLQAGGPLGTQYF
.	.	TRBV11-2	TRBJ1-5	TGTGCCAGCAGCTTAACGGGGGGCCAGCCCCAGCATTTT	CASSLTGGQPQHF
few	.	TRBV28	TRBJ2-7	TGTGCCAGCAGGGGACACCCAGCCCTCTACGAGCAGTACTTC	CASRGHPALYEQYF
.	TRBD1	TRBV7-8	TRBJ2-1	TGTGCCAGCAGCTTTTGGGACAGTGGCCGGAATGAGCAGTTCTTC	CASSFWDSGRNEQFF
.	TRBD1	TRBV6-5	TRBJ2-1	TGTGCCAGCAGGTACGCGGGGACAGGCGGCTACAATGAGCAGTTCTTC	CASRYAGTGGYNEQFF
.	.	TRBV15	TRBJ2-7	TGTGCCACCGGGGAGGCCTACGAGCAGTACTTC	CATGEAYEQYF
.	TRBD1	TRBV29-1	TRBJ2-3	TGCAGCGTTGAAGATCGGTGGGACAGGGGTTTCTCACCGGATACGCAGTATTTT	CSVEDRWDRGFSPDTQYF
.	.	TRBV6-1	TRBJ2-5	TGTGCCAGCAGTGACTCAAGGGGTCTGAGGGAGACCCAGTACTTC	CASSDSRGLRETQYF
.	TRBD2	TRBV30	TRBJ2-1	TGTGCCTGGAGTGTGGTAGCGGGAGAGCAGTTCTTC	CAWSVVAGEQFF
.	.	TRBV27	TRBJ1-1	TGTGCCAGCGGGGCCCCACTGGGAGCTTTCTTT	CASGAPLGAFF
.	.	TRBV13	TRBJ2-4	TGTGCCAGCAGCTTGGGGGGAGGCAAAAACATTCAGTACTTC	CASSLGGGKNIQYF
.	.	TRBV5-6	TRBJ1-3	TGTGCCAGCAGCCGTGGGCGGGGAGGAAACACCATATATTTT	CASSRGRGGNTIYF
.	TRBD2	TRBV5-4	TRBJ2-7	TGTGCCAGCAGCTTAAGCGGGACGGGAGCCTACGAGCAGTACTTC	CASSLSGTGAYEQYF
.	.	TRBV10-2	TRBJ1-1	TGCGCCAGCGGGGCGAATTCCATGAACACTGAAGCTTTCTTT	CASGANSMNTEAFF
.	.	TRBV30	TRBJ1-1	TGTGCCTGGAGCGATATACAGGGCAGCGAAGCTTTCTTT	CAWSDIQGSEAFF
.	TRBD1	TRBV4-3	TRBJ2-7	TGCGCCAGCAGCCAAGATCCGACGACAGGGGAATACGAGCAGTACTTC	CASSQDPTTGEYEQYF
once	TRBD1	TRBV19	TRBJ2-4	TGTGCCAGTAGTCCCAAAGGGACAGGGAGAAGAACCCAACTAGCCAAAAACATTCAGTACTTC	CASSPKGTGRRTQLAKNIQYF
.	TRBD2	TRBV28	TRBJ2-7	TGTGCCAGCAGTTATGGCGGGAGCTTCTACGAGCAGTACTTC	CASSYGGSFYEQYF
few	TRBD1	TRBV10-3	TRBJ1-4	TGTGCCATCGGGGGGACAGTTAATGAAAAACTGTTTTTT	CAIGGTVNEKLFF
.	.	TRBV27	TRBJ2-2	TGTGCCACCGCGACTAGTTGGGTCACCGGGGAGCTGTTTTTT	CATATSWVTGELFF
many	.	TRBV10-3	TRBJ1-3	TGTGCCATCCGCAAGAGCTCTGGAAACACCATATATTTT	CAIRKSSGNTIYF
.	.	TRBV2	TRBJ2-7	TGTGCCAGCAGTGACGGCGGGACTCGACTTGGGGAGCAGTACTTC	CASSDGGTRLGEQYF
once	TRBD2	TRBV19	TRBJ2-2	TGTGCCAGTAGGCCGACTAGCGGGAGGTGGAACGGGGAGCTGTTTTTT	CASRPTSGRWNGELFF
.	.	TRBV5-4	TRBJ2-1	TGTGCCAGCAGCTTGGATGGACTATCAAGCTTGTTCTTC	CASSLDGLSSLFF
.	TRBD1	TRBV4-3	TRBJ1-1	TGCGCCAGCAGCCGAGGACAGGGGCGAACTGAAGCTTTCTTT	CASSRGQGRTEAFF
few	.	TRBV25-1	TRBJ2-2	TGTGCCAGGGTACTAGCTATCACCGGGGAGCTGTTTTTT	CARVLAITGELFF
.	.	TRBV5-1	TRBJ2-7	TGCGCCAGCACGGGAACGGGGGCCTACGAGCAGTACTTC	CASTGTGAYEQYF
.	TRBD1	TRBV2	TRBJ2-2	TGTGCCAGCAGTGAGGTTGGGACAGGGAACACCGGGGAGCTGTTTTTT	CASSEVGTGNTGELFF
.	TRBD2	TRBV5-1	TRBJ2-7	TGCGCCAGCAGCTTACTAGCGGATTCCTACGAGCAGTACTTC	CASSLLADSYEQYF
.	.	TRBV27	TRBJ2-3	TGTGCCAGCAAACGACTAGTCTCTGGCACAGATACGCAGTATTTT	CASKRLVSGTDTQYF
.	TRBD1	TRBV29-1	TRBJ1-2	TGCAGCGGCGGGACAGGACTTACTAACTATGGCTACACCTTC	CSGGTGLTNYGYTF
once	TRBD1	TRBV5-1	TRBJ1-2	TGCGCCAGCAGCTTGAAACAGGGGACGGGCTATGGCTACACCTTC	CASSLKQGTGYGYTF
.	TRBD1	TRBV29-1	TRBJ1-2	TGCAGCGCCTGGACAGGGGGCAACTATGGCTACACCTTC	CSAWTGGNYGYTF
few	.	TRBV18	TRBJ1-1	TGTGCCAGCTCACCATTTGACAGCGTATTTCCCCTGAACACTGAAGCTTTCTTT	CASSPFDSVFPLNTEAFF
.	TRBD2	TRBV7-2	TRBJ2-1	TGTGCCAGCAGCTTACAAGCGGGAGGGAATGAGCAGTTCTTC	CASSLQAGGNEQFF
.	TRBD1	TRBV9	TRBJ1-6	TGTGCCAGCAGCGTAGTCGCTGACAGGGGAGATTCACCCCTCCACTTT	CASSVVADRGDSPLHF
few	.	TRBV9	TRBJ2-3	TGTGCCAGCAGCGTAGGAGGTAGCGATAGCACAGATACGCAGTATTTT	CASSVGGSDSTDTQYF